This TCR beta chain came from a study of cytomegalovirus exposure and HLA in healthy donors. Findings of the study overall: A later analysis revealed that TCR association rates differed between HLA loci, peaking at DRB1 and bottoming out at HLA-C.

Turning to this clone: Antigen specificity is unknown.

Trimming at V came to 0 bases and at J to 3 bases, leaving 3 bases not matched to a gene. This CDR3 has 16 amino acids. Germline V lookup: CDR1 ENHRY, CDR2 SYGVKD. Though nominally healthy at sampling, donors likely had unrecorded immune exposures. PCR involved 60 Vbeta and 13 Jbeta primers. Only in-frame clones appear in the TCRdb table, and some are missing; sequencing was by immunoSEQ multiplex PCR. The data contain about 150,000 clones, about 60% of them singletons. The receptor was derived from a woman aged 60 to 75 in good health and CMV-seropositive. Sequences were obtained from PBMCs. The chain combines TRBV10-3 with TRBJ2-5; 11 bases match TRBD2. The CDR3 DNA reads TGTGCCATCAGTGAGTCGAAACTAGCGGGGGAAGAGACCCAGTACTTC. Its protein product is CAISESKLAGEETQYF.